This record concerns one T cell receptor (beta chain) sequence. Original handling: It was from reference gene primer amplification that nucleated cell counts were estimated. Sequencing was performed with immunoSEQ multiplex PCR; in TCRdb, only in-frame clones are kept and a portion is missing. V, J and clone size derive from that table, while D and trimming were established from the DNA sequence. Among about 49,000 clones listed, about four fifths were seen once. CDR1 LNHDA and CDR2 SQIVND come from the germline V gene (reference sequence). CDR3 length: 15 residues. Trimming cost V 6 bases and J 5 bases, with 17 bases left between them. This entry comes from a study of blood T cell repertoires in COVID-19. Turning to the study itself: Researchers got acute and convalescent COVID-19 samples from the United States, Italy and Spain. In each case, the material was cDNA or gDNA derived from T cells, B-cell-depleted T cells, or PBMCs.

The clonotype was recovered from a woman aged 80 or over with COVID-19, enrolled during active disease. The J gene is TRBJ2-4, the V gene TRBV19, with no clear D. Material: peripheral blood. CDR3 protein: CASSPTAGQENIQYF. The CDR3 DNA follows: TGTGCCAGTAGCCCTACCGCCGGCCAGGAAAACATTCAGTACTTC.